This TCR beta chain originates from a study of tissue T cells after allogeneic stem cell transplantation. Study in general: Graft-versus-host disease patients received grafts, several unmodified and three CD34-selected to deplete T cells. Pathologist H&E review favored samples with visible lymphocytes for sequencing among multiple samples.

Study-wide findings and caveats: In patients and mice, blood and spleen missed much of tissue repertoire.

The V end lost 5 bases, the J end lost 5 bases, and 4 bases lay between the germline ends. From germline, CDR1 is SEHNR and CDR2 FQNEAQ (reference sequence). The CDR3 spans 11 residues. Adult allogeneic hematopoietic cell transplant recipients with steroid-refractory graft-versus-host disease were prospectively enrolled for research autopsy. CDR3 sequences, V/J genes, frequencies and template counts came from survey-depth TCRbeta sequencing. Some clones are missing from TCRdb's copy, which holds only in-frame ones; the method was immunoSEQ multiplex PCR. The table has over 1,000 clones, about three fifths seen once. For this clone: Antigen unknown.

The rearrangement uses TRBV7-9 and TRBJ2-1; D uncertain. The sequencing here drew on stomach tissue, taken at autopsy. The receptor's source is a male patient at least 60 years old with steroid-refractory graft-versus-host disease after an allogeneic stem cell transplant. Some of the T cells might come from the graft donor. CDR3 amino acids: CASSLDNEQFF. CDR3 sequence (DNA): TGTGCCAGCAGCCTAGACAATGAGCAGTTCTTC. The whole variable domain, remainder taken from reference TRBV7-9 and TRBJ2-1, is DTGVSQNPRHKITKRGQNVTFRCDPISEHNRLYWYRQTLGQGPEFLTYFQNEAQLEKSRLLSDRFSAERPKGSFSTLEIQRTEQGDSAMYLCASSLDNEQFFGPGTRLTVL.